The text below deals with one TCR beta chain. TCRdb reanalyzed the 5' RACE reads, giving one entry per CDR3 protein sequence and no DNA. The sample's table shows 200,000 to 250,000 distinct CDR3 sequences. This sample is drawn from a study of monozygotic twins with inflammatory bowel disease. The CDR3 loop spans 18 amino acids. CDR1 MNHGY and CDR2 SVAAGI come from the germline V gene. The sample was blood. The receptor was isolated from a human donor with ulcerative colitis or Crohn's disease, or a healthy co-twin of an affected twin (not recorded which). The chain recombines TRBV6-9 with TRBJ2-1; TCRdb picks TRBD2, but there is no DNA to check that call. CDR3 sequence reads: CASSAGVSREELYNEQFF.